Listed below are T cell receptor beta chains from one sample, sequenced in a study of CD8 T cells in ankylosing spondylitis. Via MiXCR, TCRdb re-called the 5' RACE reads, giving one row per CDR3 protein. The sample has 250,000 to 350,000 distinct CDR3 sequences; less than 25% are singletons. The material sequenced was blood, either unsorted or a sorted T cell fraction (not recorded which). These receptors originate from a female donor with ankylosing spondylitis or in good health (not recorded which). The CDR3 runs from the conserved cysteine through the conserved F or W. D genes are given only for firm matches. Expanded clones are given a class, and other clones once, few, many or no size at all.

j_gene: TRBJ1-1; v_gene: TRBV10-3; abundance: .; d_gene: .; CDR3nt: TGTGCCATCAGTGGCCGGGGCAGCACTGAAGCTTTCTTT; CDR3aa: CAISGRGSTEAFF
j_gene: TRBJ2-7; v_gene: TRBV7-9; abundance: few; d_gene: .; CDR3nt: TGTGCCAGCAGCTTGACTAGTGCGACTTACGAGCAGTACTTC; CDR3aa: CASSLTSATYEQYF
j_gene: TRBJ2-5; v_gene: TRBV20-1; abundance: .; d_gene: .; CDR3nt: TGCAGTGCCCCAATCGGGGGCCGCCAGACCCAGTACTTC; CDR3aa: CSAPIGGRQTQYF
j_gene: TRBJ1-2; v_gene: TRBV4-3; abundance: .; d_gene: .; CDR3nt: TGCGCCAGCAGCCAAGTAATCCCGGGTGGCTACACCTTC; CDR3aa: CASSQVIPGGYTF
j_gene: TRBJ2-7; v_gene: TRBV7-2; abundance: .; d_gene: .; CDR3nt: TGTGCCAGCAGCCCGGGCCCCATGGCATCCGAGCAGTACTTC; CDR3aa: CASSPGPMASEQYF
j_gene: TRBJ2-1; v_gene: TRBV25-1; abundance: few; d_gene: .; CDR3nt: TGTGCCAGCGAACAATACAATGAGCAGTTCTTC; CDR3aa: CASEQYNEQFF
j_gene: TRBJ2-1; v_gene: TRBV29-1; abundance: many; d_gene: TRBD2; CDR3nt: TGCAGCGTTGAACAGACTAGCGGGGGAGTGGGTTACAATGAGCAGTTCTTC; CDR3aa: CSVEQTSGGVGYNEQFF
j_gene: TRBJ2-7; v_gene: TRBV20-1; abundance: .; d_gene: TRBD2; CDR3nt: TGCAGTGCTAGCTATAGCGGGGACTACGAGCAGTACTTC; CDR3aa: CSASYSGDYEQYF
j_gene: TRBJ2-7; v_gene: TRBV10-3; abundance: few; d_gene: .; CDR3nt: TGTGCCATCACCGACTTCCTCGGCGCCTACGAGCAGTACTTC; CDR3aa: CAITDFLGAYEQYF
j_gene: TRBJ2-5; v_gene: TRBV7-7; abundance: few; d_gene: .; CDR3nt: TGTGCCAGCAGGGACCTAAAAGAAGAGACCCAGTACTTC; CDR3aa: CASRDLKEETQYF
j_gene: TRBJ2-1; v_gene: TRBV20-1; abundance: .; d_gene: .; CDR3nt: TGCAGTCCTAAACCCGGTCGGCGGCTCTTCTCCTACAATGAGCAGTTCTTC; CDR3aa: CSPKPGRRLFSYNEQFF
j_gene: TRBJ1-1; v_gene: TRBV6-1; abundance: .; d_gene: TRBD1; CDR3nt: TGTGCCAGCAGTCCCGGGACAGGGGAAACTGAAGCTTTCTTT; CDR3aa: CASSPGTGETEAFF
j_gene: TRBJ2-1; v_gene: TRBV7-6; abundance: .; d_gene: TRBD2; CDR3nt: TGTGCCAGCAGCTTAGCCCGGGGACTAGCGCGCCCTCAGCAGTTCTTC; CDR3aa: CASSLARGLARPQQFF
j_gene: TRBJ2-7; v_gene: TRBV7-2; abundance: few; d_gene: TRBD2; CDR3nt: TGTGCCAGCAGCAGCCAGCCCCTACTAGCGGGAGGTCGGGAGCAGTACTTC; CDR3aa: CASSSQPLLAGGREQYF
j_gene: TRBJ2-7; v_gene: TRBV5-5; abundance: few; d_gene: .; CDR3nt: TGTGCCAGCTGTTGGGGAACAACCTCCTACGAGCAGTACTTC; CDR3aa: CASCWGTTSYEQYF
j_gene: TRBJ2-3; v_gene: TRBV29-1; abundance: few; d_gene: .; CDR3nt: TGCAGCGTTGAAGGGGCCCTAGATCCAGATACGCAGTATTTT; CDR3aa: CSVEGALDPDTQYF
j_gene: TRBJ2-2; v_gene: TRBV6-2/TRBV6-3; abundance: once; d_gene: .; CDR3nt: TGTGCCAGCAGTAGTTTCAGAACGAACACCGGGGAGCTGTTTTTT; CDR3aa: CASSSFRTNTGELFF
j_gene: TRBJ2-3; v_gene: TRBV9; abundance: .; d_gene: .; CDR3nt: TGTGCCAGCAGCGTAGTTCCGGTCCGCACAGATACGCAGTATTTT; CDR3aa: CASSVVPVRTDTQYF
j_gene: TRBJ1-5; v_gene: TRBV20-1; abundance: .; d_gene: .; CDR3nt: TGCAGTGCTACCAGATTCGCCGGGCCCAATCAGCCCCAGCATTTT; CDR3aa: CSATRFAGPNQPQHF
j_gene: TRBJ2-7; v_gene: TRBV28; abundance: many; d_gene: TRBD2; CDR3nt: TGTGCCAGCAGTTTAAGTAGCGGGGGAGCAGCCGAGCAGTACTTC; CDR3aa: CASSLSSGGAAEQYF
j_gene: TRBJ2-7; v_gene: TRBV6-1; abundance: few; d_gene: TRBD2; CDR3nt: TGTGCCAGCACGGTCCCGGGGGGATACGAGCAGTACTTC; CDR3aa: CASTVPGGYEQYF
j_gene: TRBJ2-2; v_gene: TRBV4-3; abundance: many; d_gene: TRBD1; CDR3nt: TGCGCCAGCAGCCGTGCCGTTGGACAGGAGCTCACCGGGGAGCTGTTTTTT; CDR3aa: CASSRAVGQELTGELFF
j_gene: TRBJ2-1; v_gene: TRBV5-5; abundance: .; d_gene: .; CDR3nt: TGTGCCAGCCCGCTTGGGGGCTTCATGAAAGCGGGACACAATGAGCAGTTCTTC; CDR3aa: CASPLGGFMKAGHNEQFF
j_gene: TRBJ2-3; v_gene: TRBV3-1; abundance: few; d_gene: TRBD2; CDR3nt: TGTGCCAGCAGCCCGAGGGCTAGCGGGATCAGTGGTGGAGATACGCAGTATTTT; CDR3aa: CASSPRASGISGGDTQYF
j_gene: TRBJ1-1; v_gene: TRBV2; abundance: few; d_gene: .; CDR3nt: TGTGCCAGCAGGAAAGACAGGTGGAACACTGAAGCTTTCTTT; CDR3aa: CASRKDRWNTEAFF
j_gene: TRBJ2-5; v_gene: TRBV20-1; abundance: many; d_gene: .; CDR3nt: TGCAGTGCTACGGACCCAGGGGGGTTACAAGAGACCCAGTACTTC; CDR3aa: CSATDPGGLQETQYF
j_gene: TRBJ2-7; v_gene: TRBV5-1; abundance: .; d_gene: TRBD2; CDR3nt: TGCGCCAGCAGCCCGAAGGGGACTAGCGGGATTGATTATTCCTACGAGCAGTACTTC; CDR3aa: CASSPKGTSGIDYSYEQYF
j_gene: TRBJ2-1; v_gene: TRBV12-3/TRBV12-4; abundance: .; d_gene: TRBD2; CDR3nt: TGTGCCAGCACCTCGTACGGGGGGGTCAATGAGCAGTTCTTC; CDR3aa: CASTSYGGVNEQFF
j_gene: TRBJ1-4; v_gene: TRBV7-2; abundance: few; d_gene: .; CDR3nt: TGTGCCAGCAGCCAGGACCCTAATGAAAAACTGTTTTTT; CDR3aa: CASSQDPNEKLFF
j_gene: TRBJ2-7; v_gene: TRBV7-2; abundance: many; d_gene: .; CDR3nt: TGTGCCAGCAGCTTAGCAGGGTCGGGGTTCAACGAGCAGTACTTC; CDR3aa: CASSLAGSGFNEQYF
j_gene: TRBJ2-1; v_gene: TRBV7-9; abundance: many; d_gene: .; CDR3nt: TGTGCCAGCAGTAACAGGATCGGTGAGCAGTTCTTC; CDR3aa: CASSNRIGEQFF
j_gene: TRBJ2-3; v_gene: TRBV7-2; abundance: .; d_gene: .; CDR3nt: TGTGCCAGCAGCGCCTCCGGATTCTTAGGGACGCAGTATTTT; CDR3aa: CASSASGFLGTQYF
j_gene: TRBJ1-1; v_gene: TRBV19; abundance: few; d_gene: .; CDR3nt: TGTGCCAGTAGTATTCTGAACACTGAAGCTTTCTTT; CDR3aa: CASSILNTEAFF
j_gene: TRBJ2-3; v_gene: TRBV7-2; abundance: many; d_gene: .; CDR3nt: TGTGCCAGCAGCTTAGGCCTCCGGGCCCAAGATACGCAGTATTTT; CDR3aa: CASSLGLRAQDTQYF
j_gene: TRBJ2-1; v_gene: TRBV6-1; abundance: few; d_gene: .; CDR3nt: TGTGCCAGCACCACGTCGGGGAGGCACTACGGTGAGCAGTTCTTC; CDR3aa: CASTTSGRHYGEQFF
j_gene: TRBJ2-1; v_gene: TRBV4-3; abundance: few; d_gene: TRBD2; CDR3nt: TGCGCCAGCAGCCAAGAGGGGCTAGCGGGCCTCTACAATGAGCAGTTCTTC; CDR3aa: CASSQEGLAGLYNEQFF
j_gene: TRBJ2-3; v_gene: TRBV27; abundance: few; d_gene: .; CDR3nt: TGTGCCAGCAGTTTTCGCGAAACAGATACGCAGTATTTT; CDR3aa: CASSFRETDTQYF
j_gene: TRBJ1-6; v_gene: TRBV7-9; abundance: many; d_gene: TRBD1; CDR3nt: TGTGCCAGCACCTACTCCGGACAGGCGGAATCACCCCTCCACTTT; CDR3aa: CASTYSGQAESPLHF
j_gene: TRBJ2-3; v_gene: TRBV27; abundance: .; d_gene: .; CDR3nt: TGTGCCAGCAGTTTCAGGGAGGCAGATACGCAGTATTTT; CDR3aa: CASSFREADTQYF
j_gene: TRBJ2-2; v_gene: TRBV7-6; abundance: .; d_gene: .; CDR3nt: TGTGCCAGCAGCTTAAATTTACGGGAGCTGTTTTTT; CDR3aa: CASSLNLRELFF
j_gene: TRBJ2-5; v_gene: TRBV19; abundance: .; d_gene: .; CDR3nt: TGTGCCAGTAGTATAGAAGTAGCCAGGGGCGACCTCCCGGAGACCCAGTACTTC; CDR3aa: CASSIEVARGDLPETQYF
j_gene: TRBJ1-4; v_gene: TRBV20-1; abundance: .; d_gene: .; CDR3nt: TGCAGTCTGACACTAACTGAAAAACTGTTTTTT; CDR3aa: CSLTLTEKLFF
j_gene: TRBJ2-7; v_gene: TRBV12-3/TRBV12-4; abundance: many; d_gene: .; CDR3nt: TGTGCCAGCAGTTCGGACTTCTCCTACGAGCAGTACTTC; CDR3aa: CASSSDFSYEQYF
j_gene: TRBJ1-2; v_gene: TRBV12-3/TRBV12-4; abundance: many; d_gene: TRBD1; CDR3nt: TGTGCCAGCAGTTTGAGGCGACAGGGGGATAATGGCTACACCTTC; CDR3aa: CASSLRRQGDNGYTF
j_gene: TRBJ2-1; v_gene: TRBV12-3/TRBV12-4; abundance: few; d_gene: TRBD1; CDR3nt: TGTGCCAGCAGGATCCACAGGGGATCTCTGTTCTTC; CDR3aa: CASRIHRGSLFF
j_gene: TRBJ2-5; v_gene: TRBV18; abundance: few; d_gene: TRBD1; CDR3nt: TGTGCCAGCTCTACCGGGACAGGGGCTGGAGAGACCCAGTACTTC; CDR3aa: CASSTGTGAGETQYF
j_gene: TRBJ1-1; v_gene: TRBV5-5; abundance: few; d_gene: .; CDR3nt: TGTGCCAGCAGCTTGGCCACAGGTCCGGGGAGCACTGAAGCTTTCTTT; CDR3aa: CASSLATGPGSTEAFF
j_gene: TRBJ2-2; v_gene: TRBV7-2; abundance: .; d_gene: .; CDR3nt: TGTGCCAGCAGCTTTACGGACGTGAACACCGGGGAGCTGTTTTTT; CDR3aa: CASSFTDVNTGELFF
j_gene: TRBJ2-1; v_gene: TRBV12-3/TRBV12-4; abundance: many; d_gene: TRBD2; CDR3nt: TGTGCCAGCAGTTTTACCCATGGGGCGGGAGGGCCCAATGAGCAGTTCTTC; CDR3aa: CASSFTHGAGGPNEQFF
j_gene: TRBJ1-1; v_gene: TRBV12-3/TRBV12-4; abundance: .; d_gene: .; CDR3nt: TGTGCCAGCAGGGGGACGCTGGGGGGAACTTTCTTT; CDR3aa: CASRGTLGGTFF
j_gene: TRBJ1-6; v_gene: TRBV12-3/TRBV12-4; abundance: .; d_gene: TRBD1; CDR3nt: TGTGCCAGCAGACGTCAGGGGGCGAAAAATTCACCCCTCCACTTT; CDR3aa: CASRRQGAKNSPLHF
j_gene: TRBJ2-3; v_gene: TRBV20-1; abundance: few; d_gene: TRBD2; CDR3nt: TGCAGTGCAGCTACTAGCGGGAGGTTTACAGATACGCAGTATTTT; CDR3aa: CSAATSGRFTDTQYF
j_gene: TRBJ1-2; v_gene: TRBV10-1; abundance: few; d_gene: .; CDR3nt: TGCGCCAGCAGTGATAAGACAGGATATGGCTACACCTTC; CDR3aa: CASSDKTGYGYTF
j_gene: TRBJ2-5; v_gene: TRBV6-5; abundance: .; d_gene: TRBD2; CDR3nt: TGTGCCAGCAGTCAAGCTACCGGGACTACATCGGGCCAAGAGACCCAGTACTTC; CDR3aa: CASSQATGTTSGQETQYF
j_gene: TRBJ1-5; v_gene: TRBV15; abundance: .; d_gene: .; CDR3nt: TGTGCCACGGCAGGGGTACTGGGCAATCAGCCCCAGCATTTT; CDR3aa: CATAGVLGNQPQHF
j_gene: TRBJ2-1; v_gene: TRBV20-1; abundance: many; d_gene: TRBD2; CDR3nt: TGCAGGCCGGGACTAGCGGGTTTCGGGGGTGAGCAGTTCTTC; CDR3aa: CRPGLAGFGGEQFF
j_gene: TRBJ1-1; v_gene: TRBV7-9; abundance: .; d_gene: .; CDR3nt: TGTGCCAGCAGCTTAGGCCCTGGGGGCGGCACTGAAGCTTTCTTT; CDR3aa: CASSLGPGGGTEAFF